This TCR beta chain emerged from a study of blood T cell repertoires in COVID-19. This clone has just a few counts. TCRdb keeps only in-frame clones here, not all; method: immunoSEQ multiplex PCR. This table has approximately 180,000 clones, 75% to 85% appearing once. V shed 0 bases and J shed 0 bases, with 13 bases lying between them. CDR1 and CDR2 from the germline V gene are SGHKS and YYEKEE (reference sequence). The CDR3 covers 17 residues. What was sequenced was PBMCs or T cells enriched from blood (not recorded which). This clonotype was obtained from a woman aged 50 to 65 with acute COVID-19. This chain joins TRBV5-5 and TRBJ2-1; tentatively, D is TRBD2 (6 bases). Here the CDR3 reads CASSLGGGTSSYNEQFF. DNA for the CDR3: TGTGCCAGCAGCTTGGGGGGCGGGACCAGCTCCTACAATGAGCAGTTCTTC.